The 30 T cell receptor beta chains listed next were all sequenced from one sample in a study of blood T cells in healthy people across ages. A J-beta primer mix and a sample-barcoded 5' primer were used in a second PCR of roughly 6 to 11 cycles. TCRdb ran MiXCR on the 5' RACE reads and lists one entry per CDR3 protein. The profile shows 790,000 or so distinct CDR3 sequences, 56% of them singletons. Sequencing was carried out using blood. These receptors came from a man between 35 and 55 years old in good health.

The chain joins TRBV7-2 to TRBJ2-7; D not resolved. The better agreement between TRBJ2-5 and the DNA end casts doubt on the J call. The CDR3 length is 13 residues. Per germline, CDR1 SGHTA and CDR2 FQGNSA. The CDR3 spells CASSRENGETQYF. The CDR3 DNA follows: TGTGCCAGCAGCCGCGAGAATGGCGAGACCCAGTACTTC.

The chain links TRBV4-1 to TRBJ2-5; 7 bases align to TRBD2. The CDR3 is made up of 14 amino acids. The ends lost 4 bases at V and 5 bases at J; junction bases unmatched: 7. CDR1 and CDR2 from the germline V gene are MGHRA and YSYEKL. CDR3 coding DNA: TGCGCCAGCAGCCGTACTGTGGGAGGGGAGACCCAGTACTTC. Protein product: CASSRTVGGETQYF.

This clonotype was picked up many times. The chain recombines TRBV12-3 or TRBV12-4 with TRBJ2-7; the match to TRBD1 covers 8 bases. The CDR3 is made up of 15 amino acids. V trimming: 1 base; J trimming: 0 bases; junction bases outside the gene matches: 2. The CDR3 region is CASSLGQGISYEQYF. The CDR3 nucleotides read TGTGCCAGCAGTTTAGGACAGGGGATCTCCTACGAGCAGTACTTC.

The chain employs TRBV3-1 and TRBJ2-3, with 13 bases lining up with TRBD2. J gave up 0 bases and V 1 base, and 4 bases lay outside the gene matches. Germline values: CDR1 LGHDT, CDR2 YNNKEL (reference sequence). The CDR3 is 18 residues long. CDR3 region: CASSQVTSGRASTDTQYF. The CDR3 DNA reads TGTGCCAGCAGCCAAGTAACTAGCGGGAGGGCCAGCACAGATACGCAGTATTTT.

The chain combines TRBV14 with TRBJ2-4; no firm D call. This CDR3 comprises 15 residues. Germline V gene sequence: CDR1 SGHDN, CDR2 FVKESK. V shed 1 base and J shed 3 bases, with 10 bases lying between them. The CDR3 DNA sequence: TGTGCCAGCAGCCAAGGGCCCCTGGACAAAAACATTCAGTACTTC. Translation gives CASSQGPLDKNIQYF. Full variable domain (missing parts from reference TRBV14 and TRBJ2-4): EAGVTQFPSHSVIEKGQTVTLRCDPISGHDNLYWYRRVMGKEIKFLLHFVKESKQDESGMPNNRFLAERTGGTYSTLKVQPAELEDSGVYFCASSQGPLDKNIQYFGAGTRLSVL.

This sequence joins TRBV7-2 and TRBJ2-2; D is unresolved. The CDR3 consists of 18 residues. The V and J ends lost 4 bases and 2 bases respectively, with 20 bases between them. The V gene's germline CDR1 is SGHTA and CDR2 FQGNSA. The CDR3 bases are TGTGCCAGCAGCTCTAGAGCTTCGGTTGGGGTTAACACCGGGGAGCTGTTTTTT. It encodes CASSSRASVGVNTGELFF.

The V and J genes are TRBV21-1 and TRBJ2-7; the table's TRBD1 call for D was not verified on the DNA. TRBV21-1 is tagged as a pseudogene. The CDR3 is made up of 14 amino acids. CDR3 protein: CASTPRDIAYEQYF. The DNA for the CDR3 is TGTGCCAGCACTCCGAGGGACATTGCCTACGAGCAGTACTTC.

This clonotype was recorded a few times. In nucleotides, the CDR3 is TGCAGTGCTACCACCTCAGGGGCGGCTGAAAAACTGTTTTTT. Translating it yields CSATTSGAAEKLFF. This sequence joins TRBV20-1 and TRBJ1-4; maybe TRBD1 (6 bases). The CDR3 is 14 amino acids. Looked up from germline, CDR1 is DFQATT and CDR2 is SNEGSKA (reference sequence). V was cut by 4 bases and J by 7 bases, with 16 bases left in between.

The chain employs TRBV7-9 and TRBJ2-5; no firm D call. CDR1 and CDR2 from the germline V gene are SEHNR and FQNEAQ (reference sequence). The germline V and J ends were trimmed by 5 bases and 5 bases, with 12 bases remaining between them. This CDR3 contains 13 residues. The CDR3 region has the DNA TGTGCCAGCAGCGCACCCCCGCATGAGACCCAGTACTTC. Its protein product is CASSAPPHETQYF.

V is TRBV9 and J is TRBJ2-1; D is unclear. Trimming cost V 4 bases and J 6 bases, with 14 bases left between them. The CDR3 has 14 residues. The germline V gene encodes CDR1 SGDLS and CDR2 YYNGEE. The CDR3 spells CASSLYMDLNEQFF. As DNA, the CDR3 is TGTGCCAGCAGCCTCTATATGGACCTCAATGAGCAGTTCTTC. Filled out from reference TRBV9 and TRBJ2-1, the complete variable domain reads DSGVTQTPKHLITATGQRVTLRCSPRSGDLSVYWYQQSLDQGLQFLIQYYNGEERAKGNILERFSAQQFPDLHSELNLSSLELGDSALYFCASSLYMDLNEQFFGPGTRLTVL.

The rearrangement joins TRBV7-2 to TRBJ1-2; no firm D call. Looked up from germline, CDR1 is SGHTA and CDR2 is FQGNSA. This CDR3 is built from 13 residues. V dropped 1 base and J dropped 7 bases, with 10 bases sitting between them. CDR3 sequence: CASSLDGVLGYTF. DNA for the CDR3: TGTGCCAGCAGCTTAGATGGGGTGCTTGGCTACACCTTC. The whole variable domain, filled in from reference TRBV7-2 and TRBJ1-2, reads GAGVSQSPSNKVTEKGKDVELRCDPISGHTALYWYRQSLGQGLEFLIYFQGNSAPDKSGLPSDRFSAERTGGSVSTLTIQRTQQEDSAVYLCASSLDGVLGYTFGSGTRLTVV.

In this sample, this clonotype turned up a few times. This chain connects TRBV29-1 to TRBJ2-1, with a tentative D call TRBD1 (6 bases). With 7 bases removed from V and 10 bases from J, the gap between germline ends came to 14 bases. The CDR3 loop spans 11 amino acids. Germline-derived CDR1 and CDR2 are SQVTM and ANQGSEA. In DNA, the CDR3 is TGCAGCGGTACAGGGTCTTGGGAGCAGTTCTTC. The encoded protein is CSGTGSWEQFF.

In this sample, this clonotype turned up a few times. The J gene is TRBJ2-3, the V gene TRBV20-1; possible D gene TRBD1, 6 bases. Looked up from germline, CDR1 is DFQATT and CDR2 is SNEGSKA (reference sequence). This CDR3 has 13 residues. Trimming took off 6 bases at V and 0 bases at J, with 10 bases between the two ends. The CDR3 nucleotides read TGCAGTGCCATAGGACAGAGCACAGATACGCAGTATTTT. This gives the protein CSAIGQSTDTQYF.

This sequence joins TRBV5-5 and TRBJ2-3; TRBD2 matches at 8 bases. Germline trimming cut 6 bases from V and 5 bases from J; bases unmatched to any gene: 8. CDR3 length equals 14 residues. The germline V gene encodes CDR1 SGHKS and CDR2 YYEKEE (reference sequence). The CDR3 loop is CASTPSGGGDTQYF. The CDR3 DNA reads TGTGCCAGCACACCGAGCGGGGGCGGAGATACGCAGTATTTT.

The rearrangement links TRBV29-1 to TRBJ2-7, with D perhaps matching TRBD2 (6 bases). The CDR3 contains 14 residues. V was pared by 6 bases and J by 7 bases, with 22 bases between. CDR1 is SQVTM and CDR2 is ANQGSEA in the germline V gene. CDR3 in DNA: TGCAGCGTAGCCGGGACTCCTACCTACAATGAGCAGTACTTC. It translates to CSVAGTPTYNEQYF.

This clonotype was found once. J is TRBJ2-5 and V is TRBV28; D unclear. The CDR3 loop spans 11 amino acids. Trimming shortened V by 10 bases and J by 4 bases, and 10 bases separated the two germline ends. The germline gives CDR1 MDHEN, CDR2 SYDVKM. The CDR3 protein is CATRTPETQYF. For the CDR3, the DNA is TGTGCCACCCGAACCCCAGAGACCCAGTACTTC.

With respect to this clonotype: One end of the junction is discordant with germline, which a read error may explain. This chain links TRBV12-3 or TRBV12-4 with TRBJ2-5; 8 bases map to TRBD1. The CDR3 is made up of 14 amino acids. DNA for the CDR3: TGTGCCAACAGTGTCGGGACAGGCCAAGAGACCCAGTACTTC. This translates into CANSVGTGQETQYF.

The sample holds a few counts of this clonotype. The V and J genes are TRBV7-3 and TRBJ2-5; 7 bases are shared with TRBD1. Trimming cost V 5 bases and J 7 bases; bases outside gene matches: 13. There are 15 residues in the CDR3. From germline, CDR1 is SGHTA and CDR2 FQGTGA. CDR3 DNA sequence: TGTGCCAGCAGCCCAAACGGACAGCCAGGGGGGACCCAGTACTTC. Its protein is CASSPNGQPGGTQYF. Full variable domain (rest looked up from reference TRBV7-3 and TRBJ2-5): GAGVSQTPSNKVTEKGKYVELRCDPISGHTALYWYRQSLGQGPEFLIYFQGTGAADDSGLPNDRFFAVRPEGSVSTLKIQRTERGDSAVYLCASSPNGQPGGTQYFGPGTRLLVL.

The chain joins TRBV15 to TRBJ2-3; D assignment may be TRBD1 or TRBD2 (6 bases each). This CDR3 contains 17 residues. The V gene lost 3 bases and the J gene lost 0 bases, with 16 bases spanning the gap. Germline V lookup: CDR1 LNHNV, CDR2 YYDKDF (reference sequence). The CDR3 nucleotides read TGTGCCACCAGCAGCCAGGCCACGGGGGCGAGCACAGATACGCAGTATTTT. Translated: CATSSQATGASTDTQYF.

Notes on this clonotype: Mismatch with germline at one junction end may stem from a read error. The V gene is TRBV12-3 or TRBV12-4, the J gene TRBJ1-4; D call uncertain. The CDR3 runs 14 residues. CDR3 coding DNA: TGTGCCACAACGGGAGAGACACGTAATGAAATACTGTTTTTT. As protein: CATTGETRNEILFF.

Only a few counts were recorded for this clonotype. The chain recombines TRBV12-3 or TRBV12-4 with TRBJ1-2; tentative D call: TRBD1 (5 bases). The CDR3 length is 13 residues. V was trimmed by 5 bases and J by 0 bases, leaving 7 bases between them. This chain's CDR3 is CASSTGTNYGYTF. In nucleotides, the CDR3 is TGTGCCAGCAGTACAGGCACTAACTATGGCTACACCTTC.

The chain has TRBV28 and TRBJ2-7; a possible D gene is TRBD2 (8 bases). The germline gives CDR1 MDHEN, CDR2 SYDVKM. The germline V and J ends were trimmed by 2 bases and 1 base, with 15 bases remaining between them. The CDR3 extends over 16 amino acids. CDR3 bases: TGTGCCAGCAGTTTAGTAGCGGGACAGTTATCCTACGAGCAGTACTTC. It specifies CASSLVAGQLSYEQYF.

The J gene is TRBJ2-7, the V gene TRBV21-1; the tabulated D call, TRBD2, remains unverified against the DNA. TRBV21-1 is a pseudogene locus. The CDR3 length is 18 residues. The CDR3 is CASSTREGLAGEWLEQYF. The CDR3, as DNA: TGTGCCAGCAGCACTAGAGAGGGCCTAGCGGGAGAGTGGCTGGAGCAGTACTTC.

V is TRBV12-3 or TRBV12-4 and J is TRBJ2-5, with 9 bases that match TRBD1. The J call may be faulty, since TRBJ2-7 better matches the DNA end. The CDR3 is 15 residues long. CDR3 amino acids: CASSLDRGRSYEQYF. In nucleotides, the CDR3 is TGTGCCAGCAGTTTAGACAGGGGGCGTTCGTACGAGCAGTACTTC.

Ten or more counts support this clonotype. The genes are TRBV28 and TRBJ1-5, with 7 bases aligning to TRBD1. Trimming took 6 bases from V and 5 from J; bases not matched to a gene: 4. Germline CDR1 MDHEN, CDR2 SYDVKM. CDR3 length: 13 amino acids. CDR3 region: CASRDTGDQPQHF. The CDR3 bases are TGTGCCAGCAGAGACACAGGGGATCAGCCCCAGCATTTT.

V usage is TRBV12-3 or TRBV12-4 and J usage is TRBJ2-2; either TRBD1 or TRBD2 may supply D (5 bases each). Trimming shortened V by 6 bases and J by 7 bases, and 21 bases separated the two germline ends. CDR3 length: 16 amino acids. The CDR3 is CASRTMGPTDGGELFF. The CDR3 bases are TGTGCCAGCAGAACCATGGGACCGACCGACGGCGGGGAGCTGTTTTTT.

The genes are TRBV7-9 and TRBJ2-3; D is unclear. Deletions cut 2 bases from V and 1 base from J, with 10 bases between. Germline V gene lookup returns CDR1 SEHNR and CDR2 FQNEAQ (reference sequence). The CDR3 is 15 residues long. The CDR3 DNA follows: TGTGCCAGCAGCTTAAATGCCTGGGGCACAGATACGCAGTATTTT. Its translation: CASSLNAWGTDTQYF.

In its sample, this clonotype was seen a few times. In nucleotides, the CDR3 is TGTGCCAGCAGCCAAACCCGACAGGTTTGCGAGCAGTACTTC. This codes for CASSQTRQVCEQYF. The rearrangement uses TRBV3-1 and TRBJ2-7; perhaps TRBD1 as D (6 bases). From germline, CDR1 is LGHDT and CDR2 YNNKEL (reference sequence). The CDR3 loop spans 14 amino acids. V was cut by 2 bases and J by 6 bases, with 14 bases left in between.

The chain is built from TRBV7-2 and TRBJ2-3; unclear D gene. This CDR3 spans 14 amino acids. Germline assignment: CDR1 SGHTA and CDR2 FQGNSA. Trimming removed 4 bases from V and 3 bases from J, with 11 bases in between. The CDR3 DNA reads TGTGCCAGCAGCTCCGCTGGCCGGACAGATACGCAGTATTTT. This encodes CASSSAGRTDTQYF.

V is TRBV4-2 and J is TRBJ1-5, with 7 bases aligning to TRBD1. Germline trimming cut 5 bases from V and 5 bases from J; bases unmatched to any gene: 6. This CDR3 spans 14 amino acids. Germline V gene sequence: CDR1 LGHNA, CDR2 YNFKEQ. CDR3 protein: CASSINTGDQPQHF. The DNA for the CDR3 is TGTGCCAGCAGCATTAATACAGGGGATCAGCCCCAGCATTTT.